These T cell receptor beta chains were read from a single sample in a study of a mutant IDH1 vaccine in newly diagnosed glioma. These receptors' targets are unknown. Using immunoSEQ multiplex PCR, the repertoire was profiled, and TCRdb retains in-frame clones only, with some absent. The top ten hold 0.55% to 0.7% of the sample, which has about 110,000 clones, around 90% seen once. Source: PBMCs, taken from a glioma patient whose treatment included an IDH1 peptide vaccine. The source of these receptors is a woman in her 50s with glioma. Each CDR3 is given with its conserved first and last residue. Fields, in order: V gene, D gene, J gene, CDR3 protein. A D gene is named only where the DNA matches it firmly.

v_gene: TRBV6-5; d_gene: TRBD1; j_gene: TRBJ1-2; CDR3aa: CASSYRDRGHYGYTF
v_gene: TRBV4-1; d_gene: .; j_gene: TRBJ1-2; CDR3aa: CASSPIPGRGSQGGYTF
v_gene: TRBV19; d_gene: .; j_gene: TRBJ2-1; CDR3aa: CASSISFNEQFF
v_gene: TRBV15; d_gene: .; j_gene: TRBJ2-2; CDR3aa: CATSKGDQGTGELFF
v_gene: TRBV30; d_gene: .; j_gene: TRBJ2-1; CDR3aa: CAWSVRLGAGNEQFF
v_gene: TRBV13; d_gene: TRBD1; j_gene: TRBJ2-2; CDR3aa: CASSWTGAGELFF
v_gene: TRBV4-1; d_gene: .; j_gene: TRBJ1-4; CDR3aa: CASSPQVNEKLFF
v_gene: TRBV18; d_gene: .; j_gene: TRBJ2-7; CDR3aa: CASSPPLTYEQYF
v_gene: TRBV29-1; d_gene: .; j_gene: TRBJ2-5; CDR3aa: CSVEQGMETQYF
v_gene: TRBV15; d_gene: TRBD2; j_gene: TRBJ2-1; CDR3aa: CATSEVTGLSWPNEQFF
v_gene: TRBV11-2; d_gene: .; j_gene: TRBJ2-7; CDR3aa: CASSLERQSEQYF
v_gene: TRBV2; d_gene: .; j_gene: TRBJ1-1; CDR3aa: CASSELRKAFF
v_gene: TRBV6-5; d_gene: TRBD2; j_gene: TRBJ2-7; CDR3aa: CASNRAGGAYEQYF
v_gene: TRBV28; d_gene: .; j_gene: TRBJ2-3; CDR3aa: CASSRALHGTDTQYF
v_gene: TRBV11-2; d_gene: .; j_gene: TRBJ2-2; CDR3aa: CASSLTRDRRLTGELFF
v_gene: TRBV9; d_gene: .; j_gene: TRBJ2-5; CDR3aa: CASSEGTGWETQYF
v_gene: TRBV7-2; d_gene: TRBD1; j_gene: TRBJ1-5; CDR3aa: CASSFPAGTGGNQPQHF
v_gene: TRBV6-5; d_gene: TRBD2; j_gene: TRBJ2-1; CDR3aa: CASSGPGSGYNEQFF
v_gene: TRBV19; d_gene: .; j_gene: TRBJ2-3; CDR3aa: CASSILGSADTQYF
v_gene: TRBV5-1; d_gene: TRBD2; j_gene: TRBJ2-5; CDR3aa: CASSSRTSGETQYF
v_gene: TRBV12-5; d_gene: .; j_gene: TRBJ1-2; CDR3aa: CASAKTGSGNYGYTF
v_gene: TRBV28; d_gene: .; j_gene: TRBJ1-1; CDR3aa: CASRLLGTEAFF
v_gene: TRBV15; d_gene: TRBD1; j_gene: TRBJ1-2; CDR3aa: CATSRDLGDRGGYTF
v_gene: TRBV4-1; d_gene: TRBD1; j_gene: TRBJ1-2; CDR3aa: CASSQDEGTGQFYGYTF
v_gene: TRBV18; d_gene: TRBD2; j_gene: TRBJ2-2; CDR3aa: CASSPGLAGIRGTGELFF
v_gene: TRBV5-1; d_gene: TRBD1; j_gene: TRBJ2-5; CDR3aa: CASSQGAPGQETQYF
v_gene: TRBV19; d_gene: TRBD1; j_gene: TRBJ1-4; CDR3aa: CASSRQGGEKLFF
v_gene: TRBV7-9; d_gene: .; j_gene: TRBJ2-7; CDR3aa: CASSRSYEQYF
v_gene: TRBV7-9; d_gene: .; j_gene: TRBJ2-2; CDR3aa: CASSLEAVTGELFF
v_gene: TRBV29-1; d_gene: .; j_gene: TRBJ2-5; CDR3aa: CILRETQYF
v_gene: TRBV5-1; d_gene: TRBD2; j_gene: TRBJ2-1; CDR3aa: CASSPPGLAGVEEQFF
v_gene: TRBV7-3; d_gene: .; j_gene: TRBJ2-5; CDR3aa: CASSPQSGETQYF